This T cell receptor (beta chain) was identified in a study of cytomegalovirus exposure and HLA in healthy donors. PCR was performed using 60 Vbeta and 13 Jbeta primers. Method: immunoSEQ multiplex PCR; TCRdb's copy keeps in-frame clones and lacks some. The data show over 200,000 clones, around four fifths seen once. V lost 5 bases and J lost 1, with 6 bases in between. Germline V gene data show CDR1 as LNHDA and CDR2 as SQIVND (reference sequence). The CDR3 has 13 amino acids. The V call is TRBV19, the J call TRBJ1-3; no clear D. The clonotype originates from a woman aged 60-75 years in good health and CMV-seropositive. Sequencing used PBMCs. In DNA, the CDR3 is TGTGCCAGTAGTTCCGGGTCTGGAAACACCATATATTTT. Protein sequence: CASSSGSGNTIYF.